What follows describes a single T cell receptor beta chain. Its antigen is unknown. This entry belongs to a study of T cell responses to AZD1222 COVID-19 vaccine. The wider study: Both about-4-week and about-12-week second-dose recipients were combined. Study-level findings and limits: Without day 14 samples, only post-peak T cell repertoires were studied. Nearly half of spike-specific TCRs reportedly target variant regions that are unmutated in the B.1.351 and B.1.1.7 variants.

Profiling relied on immunoSEQ multiplex PCR, and the TCRdb table lists in-frame clones only, not all of them. The sample lists under 150,000 clones, around nine tenths occurring once. Germline V lookup: CDR1 SGHRS, CDR2 YFSETQ. The CDR3 has 14 residues. Trimming left V 0 bases short and J 3 bases short, with 8 bases between. The specimen comprised peripheral blood, sampled on day 0 of AZD1222 vaccination. The V gene is TRBV5-1, the J gene TRBJ2-3, with D unclear. The sequence came from an adult in good health. This CDR3 reads CASSLELVTDTQYF. The CDR3, as DNA: TGCGCCAGCAGCTTGGAGCTGGTTACAGATACGCAGTATTTT.